The subject of this entry is one T cell receptor (beta chain). Its antigen is unidentified. Trimming took 0 bases from V and 3 from J; bases not matched to a gene: 5. Germline-derived CDR1 and CDR2 are LGHNA and YSLEER. The CDR3 covers 16 residues. These data are taken from a study of CD8 T cells in Susac syndrome. Study as a whole: When their blood was taken, the Susac syndrome patients had either not yet had any therapy, were taking corticosteroids, or were taking intravenous immunoglobulin alone.

A quantity of about 0.45 to 1 ug RNA underwent reverse transcription using random hexamers. Amplification of TCR beta CDR3 spanned 54 Vbeta and 13 Jbeta via immunoSEQ multiplex PCR. MiXCR, applied by TCRdb to the immunoSEQ multiplex PCR reads, yields one record per CDR3 protein. The data show 95,000 to 150,000 distinct CDR3 sequences, 85% to 95% seen once. Study conclusions and caveats: Peak Susac CD8+ clonal expansion occurred in TEMRA cells and active patients. Detection of Susac-specific public clones gave over 15 in total CD8+ repertoires and roughly 5 in CD8+ TEMRA repertoires.

The material sequenced was CD8+ T cells from PBMCs. The V gene is TRBV4-3, the J gene TRBJ2-7; 10 nucleotides align to TRBD2. This receptor was taken from a human donor with Susac syndrome. This CDR3 reads CASSQDLAGGHYEQYF. The CDR3 nucleotides read TGCGCCAGCAGCCAAGATTTAGCGGGGGGCCACTACGAGCAGTACTTC.